This T cell receptor (beta chain) was sequenced during a study of cytomegalovirus exposure and HLA in healthy donors. The CDR3 extends over 13 amino acids. The V gene's germline CDR1 is SQVTM and CDR2 ANQGSEA. With 2 bases removed from V and 6 bases from J, the gap between germline ends came to 11 bases. The PCR was carried out with 60 Vbeta primers and 13 Jbeta primers. The method was immunoSEQ multiplex PCR; TCRdb's version includes in-frame clones alone and lacks a portion of them. The top ten hold around 1.3% of the sample, which has more than 95,000 clones, over 70% seen once. The sequenced material came from PBMCs. The TCR sequence derives from a middle-aged man in good health and CMV-seronegative. The gene calls are TRBV29-1 and TRBJ2-1; D possibly corresponds to TRBD2 (5 bases). The chain's CDR3 is CSVEKIAFNEQFF. CDR3 nucleotides: TGCAGCGTTGAAAAGATAGCGTTCAATGAGCAGTTCTTC.